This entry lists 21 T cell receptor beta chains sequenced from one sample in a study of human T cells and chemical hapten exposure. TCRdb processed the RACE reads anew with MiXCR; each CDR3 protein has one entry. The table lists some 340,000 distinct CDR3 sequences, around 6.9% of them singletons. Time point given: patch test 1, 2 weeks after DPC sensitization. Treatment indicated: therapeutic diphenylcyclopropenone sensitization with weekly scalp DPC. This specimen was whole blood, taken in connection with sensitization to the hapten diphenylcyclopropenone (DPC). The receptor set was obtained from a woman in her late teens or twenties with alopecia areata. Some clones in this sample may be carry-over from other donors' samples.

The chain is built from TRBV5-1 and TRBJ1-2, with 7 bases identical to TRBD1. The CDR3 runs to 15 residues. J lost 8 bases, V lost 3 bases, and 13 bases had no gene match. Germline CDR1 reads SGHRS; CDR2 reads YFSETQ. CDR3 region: CASSSDGQDVWGYTF. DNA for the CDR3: TGCGCCAGCAGCTCCGATGGACAGGACGTTTGGGGCTACACCTTC.

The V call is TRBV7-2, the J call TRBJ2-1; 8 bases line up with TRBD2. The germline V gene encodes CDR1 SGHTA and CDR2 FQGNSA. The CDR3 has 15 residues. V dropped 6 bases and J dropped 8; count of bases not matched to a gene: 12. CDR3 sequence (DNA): TGTGCCAGCAGTTACGGGGGGGCGGATCTGGATGAGCAGTTCTTC. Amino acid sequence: CASSYGGADLDEQFF.

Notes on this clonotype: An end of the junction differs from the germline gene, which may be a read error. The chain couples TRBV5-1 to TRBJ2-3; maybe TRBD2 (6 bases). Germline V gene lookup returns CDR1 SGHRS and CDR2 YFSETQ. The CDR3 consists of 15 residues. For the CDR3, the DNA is TGCGCCAGCAGCTTGCGCGGGACGGGCACATATACGCAGTATTTT. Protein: CASSLRGTGTYTQYF.

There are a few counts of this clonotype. CDR3 in amino acids: CASSPRLVRETQYF. The DNA for the CDR3 is TGCGCCAGCAGCCCCAGACTAGTGAGAGAGACCCAGTACTTC. V and J are TRBV4-3 and TRBJ2-5; D may be TRBD2 (6 bases). CDR3 length: 14 residues. In germline, CDR1 is LGHNA, CDR2 YSLEER. Trimming took 4 bases from V and 4 from J, leaving 13 bases between them.

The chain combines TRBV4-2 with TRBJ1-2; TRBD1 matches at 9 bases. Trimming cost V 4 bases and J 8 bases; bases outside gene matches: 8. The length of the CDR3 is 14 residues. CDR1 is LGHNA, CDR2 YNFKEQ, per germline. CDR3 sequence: CASSPPGTGIGYTF. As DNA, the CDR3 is TGTGCCAGCAGCCCACCAGGGACAGGGATAGGCTACACCTTC.

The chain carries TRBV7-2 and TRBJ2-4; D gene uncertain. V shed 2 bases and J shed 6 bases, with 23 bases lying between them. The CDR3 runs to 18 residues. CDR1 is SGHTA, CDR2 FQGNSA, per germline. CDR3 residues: CASSLTLPPRSPVNIQYF. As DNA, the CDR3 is TGTGCCAGCAGCTTAACCCTTCCCCCCCGCTCACCAGTAAACATTCAGTACTTC.

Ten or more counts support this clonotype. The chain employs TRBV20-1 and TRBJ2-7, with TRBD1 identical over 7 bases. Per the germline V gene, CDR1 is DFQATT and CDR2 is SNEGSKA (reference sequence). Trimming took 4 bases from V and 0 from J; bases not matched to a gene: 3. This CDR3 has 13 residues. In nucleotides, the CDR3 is TGCAGTGCTACGACAGGGACCTCCTACGAGCAGTACTTC. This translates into CSATTGTSYEQYF.

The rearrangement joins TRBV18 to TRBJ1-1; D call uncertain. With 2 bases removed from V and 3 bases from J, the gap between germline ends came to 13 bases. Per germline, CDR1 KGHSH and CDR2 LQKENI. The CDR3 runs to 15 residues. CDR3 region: CASSPWEGPDTEAFF. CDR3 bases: TGTGCCAGCTCACCATGGGAAGGGCCGGACACTGAAGCTTTCTTT.

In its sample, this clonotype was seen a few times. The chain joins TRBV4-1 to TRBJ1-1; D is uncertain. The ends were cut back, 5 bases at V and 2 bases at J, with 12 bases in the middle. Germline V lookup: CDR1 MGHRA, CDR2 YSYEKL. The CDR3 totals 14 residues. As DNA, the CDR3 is TGCGCCAGCAGCTACTGGCGGGGTAACACTGAAGCTTTCTTT. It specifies CASSYWRGNTEAFF.

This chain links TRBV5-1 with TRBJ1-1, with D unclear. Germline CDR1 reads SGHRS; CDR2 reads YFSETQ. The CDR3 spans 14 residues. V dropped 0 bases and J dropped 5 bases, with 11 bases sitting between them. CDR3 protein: CASSLAMGRTEAFF. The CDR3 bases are TGCGCCAGCAGCTTGGCAATGGGCAGAACTGAAGCTTTCTTT.

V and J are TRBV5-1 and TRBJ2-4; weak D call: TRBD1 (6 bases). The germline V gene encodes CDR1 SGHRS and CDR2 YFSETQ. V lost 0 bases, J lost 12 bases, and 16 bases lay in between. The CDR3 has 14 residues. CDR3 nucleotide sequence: TGCGCCAGCAGCTTGGCCGGGACACCAGACAGTCAGTACTTC. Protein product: CASSLAGTPDSQYF.

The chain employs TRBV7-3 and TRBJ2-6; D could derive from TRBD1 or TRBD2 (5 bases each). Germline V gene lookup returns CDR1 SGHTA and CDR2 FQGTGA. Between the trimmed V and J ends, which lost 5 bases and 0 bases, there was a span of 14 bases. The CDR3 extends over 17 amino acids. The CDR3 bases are TGTGCCAGCAGCCCCAGGGACGGATCCTCTGGGGCCAACGTCCTGACTTTC. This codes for CASSPRDGSSGANVLTF.

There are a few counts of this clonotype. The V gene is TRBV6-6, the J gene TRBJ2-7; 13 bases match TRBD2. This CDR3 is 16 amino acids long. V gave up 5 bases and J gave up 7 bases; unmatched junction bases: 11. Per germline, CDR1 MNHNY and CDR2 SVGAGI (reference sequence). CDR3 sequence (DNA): TGTGCCAGCAGTCCACCGCCGGGACTAGCGGGGAGTGAGCAGTACTTC. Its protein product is CASSPPPGLAGSEQYF.

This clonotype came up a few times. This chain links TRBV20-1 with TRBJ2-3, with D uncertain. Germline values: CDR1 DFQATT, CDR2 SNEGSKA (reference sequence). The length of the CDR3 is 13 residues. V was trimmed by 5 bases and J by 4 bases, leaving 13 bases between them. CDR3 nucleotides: TGCAGTGCTGTGACACCCAACGCAGATACGCAGTATTTT. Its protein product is CSAVTPNADTQYF.

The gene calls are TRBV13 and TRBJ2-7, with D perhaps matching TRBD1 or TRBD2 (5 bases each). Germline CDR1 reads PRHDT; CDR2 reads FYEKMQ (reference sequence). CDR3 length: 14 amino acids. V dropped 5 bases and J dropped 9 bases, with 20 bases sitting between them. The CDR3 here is CASSIFEGTLGQYF. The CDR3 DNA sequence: TGTGCCAGCAGCATATTTGAGGGGACCCTCGGGCAGTACTTC.

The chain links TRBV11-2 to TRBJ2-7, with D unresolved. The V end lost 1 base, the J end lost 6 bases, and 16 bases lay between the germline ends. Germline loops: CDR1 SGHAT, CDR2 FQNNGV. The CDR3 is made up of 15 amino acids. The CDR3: CASSLVPSHQSEQYF. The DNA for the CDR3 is TGTGCCAGCAGCTTAGTTCCCTCCCACCAGTCCGAGCAGTACTTC.

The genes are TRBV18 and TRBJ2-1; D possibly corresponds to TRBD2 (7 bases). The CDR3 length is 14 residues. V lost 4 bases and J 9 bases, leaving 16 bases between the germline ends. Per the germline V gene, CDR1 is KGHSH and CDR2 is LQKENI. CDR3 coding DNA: TGTGCCAGCTCACGGGGGGGCCGAGTCAGTGAGCAGTTCTTC. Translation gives CASSRGGRVSEQFF.

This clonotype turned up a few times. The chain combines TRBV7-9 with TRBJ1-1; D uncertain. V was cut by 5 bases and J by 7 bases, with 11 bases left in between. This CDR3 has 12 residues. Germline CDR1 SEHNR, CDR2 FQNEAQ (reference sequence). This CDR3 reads CASSLGYNEAFF. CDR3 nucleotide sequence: TGTGCCAGCAGCCTAGGCTACAATGAAGCTTTCTTT. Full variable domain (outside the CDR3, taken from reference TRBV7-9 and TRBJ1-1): DTGVSQNPRHKITKRGQNVTFRCDPISEHNRLYWYRQTLGQGPEFLTYFQNEAQLEKSRLLSDRFSAERPKGSFSTLEIQRTEQGDSAMYLCASSLGYNEAFFGQGTRLTVV.

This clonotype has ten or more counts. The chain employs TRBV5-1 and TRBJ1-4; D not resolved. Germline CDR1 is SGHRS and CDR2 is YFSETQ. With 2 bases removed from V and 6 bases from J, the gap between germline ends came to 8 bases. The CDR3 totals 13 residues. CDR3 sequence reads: CASSFSLDEKLFF. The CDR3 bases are TGCGCCAGCAGCTTTTCACTAGATGAAAAACTGTTTTTT.

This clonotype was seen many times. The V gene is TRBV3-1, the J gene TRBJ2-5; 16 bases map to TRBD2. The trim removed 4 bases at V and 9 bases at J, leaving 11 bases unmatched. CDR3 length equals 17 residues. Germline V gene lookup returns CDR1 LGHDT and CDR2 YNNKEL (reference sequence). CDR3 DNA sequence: TGTGCCAGCAGCCTCGGCGGGACTAGCGGGGGGGTAGGGGCCCAGTACTTC. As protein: CASSLGGTSGGVGAQYF.

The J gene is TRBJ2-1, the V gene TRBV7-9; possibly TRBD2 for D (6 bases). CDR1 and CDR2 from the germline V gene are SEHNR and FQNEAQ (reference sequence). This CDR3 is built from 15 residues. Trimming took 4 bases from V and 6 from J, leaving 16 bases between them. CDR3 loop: CASSSDYPGGNEQFF. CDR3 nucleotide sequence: TGTGCCAGCAGCTCAGACTACCCCGGGGGCAATGAGCAGTTCTTC. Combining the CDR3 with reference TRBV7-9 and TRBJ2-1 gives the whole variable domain DTGVSQNPRHKITKRGQNVTFRCDPISEHNRLYWYRQTLGQGPEFLTYFQNEAQLEKSRLLSDRFSAERPKGSFSTLEIQRTEQGDSAMYLCASSSDYPGGNEQFFGPGTRLTVL.